This TCR beta chain was recorded in a study of response to subunit inactivated influenza vaccine. CDR3 length: 17 residues. V was pared by 3 bases and J by 2 bases, with 19 bases between. As regards this clonotype: Its specificity is unknown.

TCRdb independently ran MiXCR on the RT-PCR reads; one entry per CDR3 protein. The sample consists of approximately 160,000 distinct CDR3 sequences, approximately 12% of them appearing once. General study points: Authors suggested that a seasonal influenza vaccination recruits few new T cells each time.

This specimen was CD8+ T cells sorted from PBMCs, taken 23 to 25 months after vaccination. The genes are TRBV12-3 or TRBV12-4 and TRBJ2-5; perhaps TRBD1 as D (6 bases). The origin of this receptor is a man aged 50 to 75 who received an inactivated influenza vaccine. As DNA, the CDR3 is TGTGCCAGCAGTTTTGGGGAGACGACAGGTGATCAAGAGACCCAGTACTTC. It is translated as CASSFGETTGDQETQYF.